This is a list of T cell receptor beta chains from one sample in a study of OX40 agonist ivuxolimab in advanced cancers. Profiled with immunoSEQ multiplex PCR; TCRdb holds only in-frame clones, not every one. The sample lists tens of thousands of clones, about 90% occurring once. Sequenced material: CD4+ or CD8+ T cells sorted from blood, taken in a trial of the OX40 agonist ivuxolimab. The receptors were gathered from an adult with an advanced solid tumor such as melanoma, head and neck, liver or kidney cancer. Both conserved end residues are part of each CDR3. D genes are given only for firm matches. Clone size appears in some rows only: once, few, many, or a class for an expanded clone.

J,size,V,D,CDR3,DNA
TRBJ1-1,-,TRBV5-4,-,CASSLVRGSTEAFF,TGTGCCAGCAGCTTAGTCAGGGGTAGTACTGAAGCTTTCTTT
TRBJ1-2,-,TRBV19,-,CASSIQSFEYGYTF,TGTGCCAGTAGTATCCAGAGTTTTGAGTATGGCTACACCTTC
TRBJ2-2,-,TRBV5-4,-,CASSTTPGTTNTGELFF,TGTGCCAGCAGCACCACTCCCGGGACCACGAACACCGGGGAGCTGTTTTTT
TRBJ2-1,-,TRBV10-3,TRBD2,CAISDGLVSEQFF,TGTGCCATCAGTGACGGACTAGTGAGTGAGCAGTTCTTC
TRBJ2-1,-,TRBV7-9,-,CASSQGLNEQFF,TGTGCCAGCAGTCAGGGGCTCAATGAGCAGTTCTTC
TRBJ1-2,-,TRBV30,TRBD1,CAWEGQGGNYGYTF,TGTGCCTGGGAGGGACAGGGTGGCAACTATGGCTACACCTTC
TRBJ1-5,-,TRBV27,-,CASSSSPTDLWDGNQPQHF,TGTGCCAGCAGTTCATCCCCAACAGACCTCTGGGATGGCAATCAGCCCCAGCATTTT
TRBJ1-5,few,TRBV19,TRBD1,CASSTTGTGSNQPQHF,TGTGCCAGTAGTACTACCGGGACAGGGAGCAATCAGCCCCAGCATTTT
TRBJ1-1,few,TRBV2,TRBD1,CASTGDDNTEAFF,TGTGCCTCAACAGGGGACGATAACACTGAAGCTTTCTTT
TRBJ2-7,few,TRBV6-1,-,CASSETADEQYF,TGTGCCAGCAGTGAGACGGCGGACGAGCAGTACTTC
TRBJ2-3,-,TRBV6-1,-,CASSERPWNTDTQYF,TGTGCCAGCAGTGAAAGGCCGTGGAACACAGATACGCAGTATTTT
TRBJ2-7,-,TRBV4-1,-,CASSPRLGYTYEQYF,TGCGCCAGCAGCCCACGACTAGGCTACACCTACGAGCAGTACTTC
TRBJ2-7,-,TRBV4-1,-,CASSQVASDSYEQYF,TGCGCCAGCAGCCAAGTGGCTAGCGACTCCTACGAGCAGTACTTC
TRBJ2-2,-,TRBV11-1,TRBD2,CASSLGGLAGYTGELFF,TGTGCCAGCAGCTTAGGGGGCTTAGCGGGGTACACCGGGGAGCTGTTTTTT
TRBJ1-1,-,TRBV30,-,CAWSRGSNTEAFF,TGTGCCTGGAGTCGGGGGTCGAACACTGAAGCTTTCTTT
TRBJ2-7,few,TRBV7-9,-,CASSSSPYEQYF,TGTGCCAGCAGCTCCTCTCCCTACGAGCAGTACTTC
TRBJ2-7,-,TRBV7-9,-,CASSPPGGGEQYF,TGTGCCAGCAGCCCCCCCGGGGGTGGCGAGCAGTACTTC
TRBJ1-2,once,TRBV2,-,CASSDFQAPPNYGYTF,TGTGCCAGCAGTGATTTCCAGGCGCCGCCTAACTATGGCTACACCTTC
TRBJ2-7,-,TRBV6-1,-,CASSVGTPYEQYF,TGTGCCAGCAGTGTCGGGACACCCTACGAGCAGTACTTC
TRBJ2-2,once,TRBV23-1,-,CAGGPRTGELFF,TGCGCCGGGGGGCCTCGAACCGGGGAGCTGTTTTTT
TRBJ1-1,-,TRBV7-9,TRBD1,CAIQGGRANTEAFF,TGTGCCATCCAGGGGGGCAGGGCGAACACTGAAGCTTTCTTT
TRBJ1-1,-,TRBV30,-,CAWSVTGSSTEAFF,TGTGCCTGGAGTGTCACAGGGTCGAGCACTGAAGCTTTCTTT
TRBJ2-7,-,TRBV6-4,TRBD2,CASCRIAGGLPPSYEQYF,TGTGCCAGCTGCCGGATAGCGGGGGGCCTTCCTCCCTCCTACGAGCAGTACTTC
TRBJ2-1,-,TRBV7-9,TRBD2,CASSLTSGGQDEQFF,TGTGCCAGCAGCTTAACCAGCGGGGGTCAGGATGAGCAGTTCTTC